Sequencing of this TCR beta chain was carried out in a study of early T cells in non-severe SARS-CoV-2 infection. Whole-study results and caveats: Sequences matched to VDJdb favored anti-spike CD8 responses, while private and CD4 specificities were missed.

The sample holds many counts of this clonotype. Its antigen is still unknown. The CDR3 covers 15 residues. Germline loops: CDR1 SGHRS, CDR2 YFSETQ. V shed 1 base, J shed 2 bases, and the junction held 6 bases outside the gene matches. TCRdb ran MiXCR on the 5' RACE reads and lists one entry per CDR3 protein. The sample has under 70,000 distinct CDR3 sequences; about 12% are singletons. This TCR was sampled from an adult who was a healthcare worker with PCR-confirmed SARS-CoV-2 infection or an uninfected control (not recorded which). The V and J genes are TRBV5-1 and TRBJ2-7, with 7 bases lining up with TRBD2. The sample comprised whole blood. The DNA of the CDR3 is TGCGCCAGCAGCTTGTGGGTAGCGGGTGCCTACGAGCAGTACTTC. Amino acid sequence: CASSLWVAGAYEQYF.